This entry lists 5 T cell receptor beta chains sequenced from one sample in a study of cytomegalovirus exposure and HLA in healthy donors. PCR employed 60 Vbeta and 13 Jbeta primers. Measured with immunoSEQ multiplex PCR; TCRdb has only the in-frame clones, and not every one. This table holds 100,000 to 150,000 clones. The sample taken for sequencing was PBMCs. Every receptor here comes from a man aged 35-49 years in good health and CMV-seronegative.

The chain has TRBV28 and TRBJ1-1; D may be TRBD1 (5 bases). Looked up from germline, CDR1 is MDHEN and CDR2 is SYDVKM. There are 12 residues in the CDR3. Trimming left V 8 bases short and J 4 bases short, with 11 bases between. The CDR3 nucleotides read TGTGCCAGCGAGGACACCTCCACTGAAGCTTTCTTT. This translates into CASEDTSTEAFF.

The chain uses TRBV23-1 and TRBJ2-3; D is undetermined. TRBV23-1 is designated an ORF whose function remains uncertain. The ends were cut back, 3 bases at V and 2 bases at J, with 9 bases in the middle. This CDR3 has 14 amino acids. The chain's CDR3 is CASSQHTDTDTQYF. CDR3 in DNA: TGCGCCAGCAGTCAGCACACAGACACAGATACGCAGTATTTT.

This chain uses TRBV6-5 with TRBJ1-2; tentative D call: TRBD1 (5 bases). From germline, CDR1 is MNHEY and CDR2 SVGAGI. The CDR3 is 13 residues long. V was pared by 5 bases and J by 1 base, with 8 bases between. This chain's CDR3 is CASSPGINYGYTF. The CDR3 DNA is TGTGCCAGCAGTCCAGGGATTAACTATGGCTACACCTTC.

The chain uses TRBV29-1 and TRBJ2-3; 7 bases line up with TRBD2. CDR3 length: 17 residues. With 0 bases clipped from V and 4 bases from J, the junction kept 13 bases outside the gene matches. Germline V CDR1 and CDR2: SQVTM, ANQGSEA. The CDR3 DNA reads as TGCAGCGTTGAAGACGGAGCGGGACGAATGAATCCAGATACGCAGTATTTT. Its translation: CSVEDGAGRMNPDTQYF.

V is TRBV28 and J is TRBJ2-7; TRBD2 matches 13 bases. From germline, CDR1 is MDHEN and CDR2 SYDVKM. Losses at the gene ends were 1 base for V and 7 bases for J; bases not matched to a gene: 7. This CDR3 contains 16 residues. CDR3 in DNA: TGTGCCAGCAGTTTATACGGACTAGCGGGAGTCGGGGAGCAGTACTTC. Protein product: CASSLYGLAGVGEQYF.